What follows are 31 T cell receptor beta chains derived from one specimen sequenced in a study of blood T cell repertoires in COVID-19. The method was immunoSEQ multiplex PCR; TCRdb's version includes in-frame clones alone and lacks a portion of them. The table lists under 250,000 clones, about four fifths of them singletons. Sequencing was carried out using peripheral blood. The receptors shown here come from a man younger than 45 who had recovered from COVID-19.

The CDR3 coding sequence is TGTGCCATCAGCCAGGGGGTCGGCTCCTACGAGCAGTACGTC. Amino acid sequence: CAISQGVGSYEQYV. The chain is built from TRBV10-3 and TRBJ2-7, with 7 nucleotides matching TRBD1. The CDR3 is 14 amino acids. Germline assignment: CDR1 ENHRY and CDR2 SYGVKD. With V trimmed by 6 bases and J by 0 bases, 5 bases remained unmatched.

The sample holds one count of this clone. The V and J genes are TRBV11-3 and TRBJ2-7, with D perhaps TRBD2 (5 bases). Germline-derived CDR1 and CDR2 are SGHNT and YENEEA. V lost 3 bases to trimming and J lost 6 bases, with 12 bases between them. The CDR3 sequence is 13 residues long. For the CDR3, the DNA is TGTGCCAGCAGCTTGAGGGTGGCGGGCGAGCAGTACTTC. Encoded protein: CASSLRVAGEQYF.

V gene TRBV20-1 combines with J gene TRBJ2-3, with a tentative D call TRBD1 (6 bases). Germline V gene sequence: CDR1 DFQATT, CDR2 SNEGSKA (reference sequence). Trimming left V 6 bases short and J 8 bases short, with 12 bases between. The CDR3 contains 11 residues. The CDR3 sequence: CSAPRGGTQYF. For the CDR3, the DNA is TGCAGTGCACCCAGAGGGGGTACGCAGTATTTT.

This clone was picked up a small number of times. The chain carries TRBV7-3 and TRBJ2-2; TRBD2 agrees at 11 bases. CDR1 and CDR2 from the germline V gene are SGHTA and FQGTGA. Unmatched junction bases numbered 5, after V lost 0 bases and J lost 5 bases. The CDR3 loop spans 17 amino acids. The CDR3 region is CASSLTPSGGLTGELFF. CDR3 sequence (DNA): TGTGCCAGCAGCTTAACGCCTAGCGGGGGGCTTACCGGGGAGCTGTTTTTT.

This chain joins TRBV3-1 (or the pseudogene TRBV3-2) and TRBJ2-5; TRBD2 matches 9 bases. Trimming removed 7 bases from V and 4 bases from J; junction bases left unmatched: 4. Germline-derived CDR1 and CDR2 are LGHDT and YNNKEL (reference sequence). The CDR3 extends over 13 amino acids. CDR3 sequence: CASTRGGGETQYF. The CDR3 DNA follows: TGTGCCAGCACGCGGGGGGGAGGAGAGACCCAGTACTTC.

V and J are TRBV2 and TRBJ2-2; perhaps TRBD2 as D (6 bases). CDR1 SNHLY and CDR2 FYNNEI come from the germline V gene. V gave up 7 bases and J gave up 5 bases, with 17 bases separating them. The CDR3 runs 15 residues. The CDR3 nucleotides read TGTGCCAGCACCCCAAGGCGGGGTGGAACCGGGGAGCTGTTTTTT. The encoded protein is CASTPRRGGTGELFF.

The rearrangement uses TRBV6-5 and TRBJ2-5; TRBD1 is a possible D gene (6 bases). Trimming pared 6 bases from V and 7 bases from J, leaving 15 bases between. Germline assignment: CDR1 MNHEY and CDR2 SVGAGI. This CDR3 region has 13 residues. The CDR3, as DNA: TGTGCCAGCAGCCCCGGGACACCCGGGACCCAGTACTTC. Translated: CASSPGTPGTQYF.

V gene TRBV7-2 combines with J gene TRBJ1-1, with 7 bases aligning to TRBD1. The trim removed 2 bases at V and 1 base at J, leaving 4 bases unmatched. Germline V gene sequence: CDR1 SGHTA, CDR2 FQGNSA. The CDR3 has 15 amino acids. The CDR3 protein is CASSLRTGANTEAFF. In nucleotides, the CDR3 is TGTGCCAGCAGCTTACGCACAGGGGCGAACACTGAAGCTTTCTTT.

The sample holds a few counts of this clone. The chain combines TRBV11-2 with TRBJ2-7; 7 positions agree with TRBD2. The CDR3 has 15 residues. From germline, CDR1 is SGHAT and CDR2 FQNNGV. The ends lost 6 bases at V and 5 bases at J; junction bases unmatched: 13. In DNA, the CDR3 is TGTGCCAGCAGAGTCAGCGGGGACCGAACCCACGAGCAGTACTTC. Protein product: CASRVSGDRTHEQYF.

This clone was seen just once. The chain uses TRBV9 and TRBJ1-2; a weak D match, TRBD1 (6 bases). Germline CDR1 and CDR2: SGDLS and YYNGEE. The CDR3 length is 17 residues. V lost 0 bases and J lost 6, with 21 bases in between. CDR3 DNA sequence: TGTGCCAGCAGCGTAGGTATCGGGGGGCAGGGCGTGCATGGCTACACCTTC. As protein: CASSVGIGGQGVHGYTF.

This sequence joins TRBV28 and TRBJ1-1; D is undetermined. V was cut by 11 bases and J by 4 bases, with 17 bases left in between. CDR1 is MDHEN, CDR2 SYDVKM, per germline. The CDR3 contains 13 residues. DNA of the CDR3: TGTGCCGGCCAGTCGGGTCAAGGCACTGAAGCTTTCTTT. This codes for CAGQSGQGTEAFF.

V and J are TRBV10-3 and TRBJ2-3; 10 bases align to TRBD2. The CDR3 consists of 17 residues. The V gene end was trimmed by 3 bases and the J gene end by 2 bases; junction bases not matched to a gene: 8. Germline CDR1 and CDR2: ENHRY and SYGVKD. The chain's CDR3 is CAISDPQAGGITDTQYF. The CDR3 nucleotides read TGTGCCATCAGTGACCCCCAAGCGGGGGGGATCACAGATACGCAGTATTTT.

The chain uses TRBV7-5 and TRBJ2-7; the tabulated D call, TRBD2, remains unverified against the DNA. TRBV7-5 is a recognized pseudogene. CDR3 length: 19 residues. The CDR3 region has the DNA TGTGTCAGAAGCTTTGCGCTGTCCCGGGGGGCCGGAGGGGCCTACGAGCAGTACGTC. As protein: CVRSFALSRGAGGAYEQYV.

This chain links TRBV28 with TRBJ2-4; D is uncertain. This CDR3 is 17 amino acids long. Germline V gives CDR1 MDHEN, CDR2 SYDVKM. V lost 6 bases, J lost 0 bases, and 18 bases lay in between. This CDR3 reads CASSSPEELVAKNIQYF. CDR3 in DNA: TGTGCCAGCAGCTCACCCGAGGAACTTGTAGCCAAAAACATTCAGTACTTC.

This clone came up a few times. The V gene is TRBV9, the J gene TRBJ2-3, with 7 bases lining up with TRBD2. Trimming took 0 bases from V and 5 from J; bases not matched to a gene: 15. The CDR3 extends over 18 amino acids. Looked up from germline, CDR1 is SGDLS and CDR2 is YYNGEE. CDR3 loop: CASSVASGASGWVDTQYF. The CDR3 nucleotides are TGTGCCAGCAGCGTAGCCTCCGGGGCTAGCGGATGGGTAGATACGCAGTATTTT.

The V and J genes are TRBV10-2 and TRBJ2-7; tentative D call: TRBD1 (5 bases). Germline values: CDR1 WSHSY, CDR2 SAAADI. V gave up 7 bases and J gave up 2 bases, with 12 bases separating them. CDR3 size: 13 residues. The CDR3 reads CASTLQETYEQYF. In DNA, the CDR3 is TGCGCCAGCACTCTACAGGAGACCTACGAGCAGTACTTC.

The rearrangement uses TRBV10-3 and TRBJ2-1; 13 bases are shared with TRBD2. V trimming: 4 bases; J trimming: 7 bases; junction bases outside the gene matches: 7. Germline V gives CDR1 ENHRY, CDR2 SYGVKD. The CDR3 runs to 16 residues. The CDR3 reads CAISGTSGGARNEQFF. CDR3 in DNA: TGTGCCATCAGTGGAACTAGCGGGGGGGCTAGGAATGAGCAGTTCTTC.

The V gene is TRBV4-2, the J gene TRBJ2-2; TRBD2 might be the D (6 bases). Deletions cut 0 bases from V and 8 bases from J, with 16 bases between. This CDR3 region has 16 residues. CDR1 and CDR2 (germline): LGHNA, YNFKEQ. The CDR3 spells CASSQEVWEVSGELFF. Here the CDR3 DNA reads TGTGCCAGCAGCCAAGAGGTCTGGGAGGTCTCTGGGGAGCTGTTTTTT.

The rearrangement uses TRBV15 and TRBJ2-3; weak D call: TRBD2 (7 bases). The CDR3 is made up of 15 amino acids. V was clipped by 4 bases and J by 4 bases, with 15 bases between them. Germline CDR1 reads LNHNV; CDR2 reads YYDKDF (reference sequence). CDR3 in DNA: TGTGCCACCAGCAAAGGGGGGGCCGGGGCAGATACGCAGTATTTT. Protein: CATSKGGAGADTQYF.

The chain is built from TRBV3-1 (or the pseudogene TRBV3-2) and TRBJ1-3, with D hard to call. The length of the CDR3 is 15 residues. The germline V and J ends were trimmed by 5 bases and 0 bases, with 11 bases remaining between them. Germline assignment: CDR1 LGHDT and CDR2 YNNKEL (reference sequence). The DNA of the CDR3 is TGTGCCAGCAGCGAATTTACAAGCTCTGGAAACACCATATATTTT. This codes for CASSEFTSSGNTIYF.

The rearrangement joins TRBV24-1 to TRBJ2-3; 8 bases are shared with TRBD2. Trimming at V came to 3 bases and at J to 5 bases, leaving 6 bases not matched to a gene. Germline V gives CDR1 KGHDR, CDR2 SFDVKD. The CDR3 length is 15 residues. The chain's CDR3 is CATSDPIAGLDTQYF. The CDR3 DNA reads TGTGCCACCAGTGATCCTATAGCGGGGCTAGATACGCAGTATTTT.

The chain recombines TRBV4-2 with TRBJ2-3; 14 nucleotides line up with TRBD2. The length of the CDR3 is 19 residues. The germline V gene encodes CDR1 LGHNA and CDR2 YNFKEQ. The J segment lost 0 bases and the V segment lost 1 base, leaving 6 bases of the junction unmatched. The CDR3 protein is CASSQGWTSGGSSTDTQYF. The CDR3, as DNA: TGTGCCAGCAGCCAAGGGTGGACTAGCGGGGGGTCTAGCACAGATACGCAGTATTTT.

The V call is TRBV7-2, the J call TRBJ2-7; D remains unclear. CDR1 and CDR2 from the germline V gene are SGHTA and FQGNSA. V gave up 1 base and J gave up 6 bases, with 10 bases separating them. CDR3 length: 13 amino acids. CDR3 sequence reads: CASSLGSAAEQYF. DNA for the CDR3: TGTGCCAGCAGCTTAGGCAGCGCGGCCGAGCAGTACTTC. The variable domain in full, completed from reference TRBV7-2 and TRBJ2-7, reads GAGVSQSPSNKVTEKGKDVELRCDPISGHTALYWYRQSLGQGLEFLIYFQGNSAPDKSGLPSDRFSAERTGGSVSTLTIQRTQQEDSAVYLCASSLGSAAEQYFGPGTRLTVT.

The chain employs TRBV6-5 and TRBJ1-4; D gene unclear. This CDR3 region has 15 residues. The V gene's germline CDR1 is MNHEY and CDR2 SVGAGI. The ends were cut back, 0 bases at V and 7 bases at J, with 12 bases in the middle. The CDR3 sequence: CASSYSTGVGEKLFF. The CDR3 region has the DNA TGTGCCAGCAGTTACTCGACGGGAGTCGGTGAAAAACTGTTTTTT.

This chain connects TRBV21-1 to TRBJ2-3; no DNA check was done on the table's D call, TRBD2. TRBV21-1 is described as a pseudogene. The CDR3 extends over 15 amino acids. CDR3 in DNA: TGTGCCCGTCGGGGGTTGTTGGGGCGGGCAGATACGCAGTATTTT. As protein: CARRGLLGRADTQYF.

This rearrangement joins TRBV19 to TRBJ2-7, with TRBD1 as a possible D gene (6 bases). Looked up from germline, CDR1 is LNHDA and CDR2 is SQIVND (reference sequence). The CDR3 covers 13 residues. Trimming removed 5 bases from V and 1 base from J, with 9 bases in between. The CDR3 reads CASSWQGSYEQYF. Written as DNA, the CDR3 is TGTGCCAGTAGTTGGCAGGGGTCCTACGAGCAGTACTTC.

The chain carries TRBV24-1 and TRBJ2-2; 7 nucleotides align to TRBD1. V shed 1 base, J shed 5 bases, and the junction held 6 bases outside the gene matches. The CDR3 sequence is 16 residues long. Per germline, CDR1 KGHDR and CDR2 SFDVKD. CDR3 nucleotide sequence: TGTGCCACCAGTGATTTCCGGCAGGGGGAGACCGGGGAGCTGTTTTTT. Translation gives CATSDFRQGETGELFF.

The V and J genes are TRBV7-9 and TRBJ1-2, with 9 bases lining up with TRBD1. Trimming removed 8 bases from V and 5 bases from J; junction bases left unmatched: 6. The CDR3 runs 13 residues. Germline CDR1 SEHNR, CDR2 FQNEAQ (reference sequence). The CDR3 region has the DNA TGTGCCAGCGGACAGGGGAGGTATTATGGCTACACCTTC. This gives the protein CASGQGRYYGYTF. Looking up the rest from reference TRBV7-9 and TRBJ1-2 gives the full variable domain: DTGVSQNPRHKITKRGQNVTFRCDPISEHNRLYWYRQTLGQGPEFLTYFQNEAQLEKSRLLSDRFSAERPKGSFSTLEIQRTEQGDSAMYLCASGQGRYYGYTFGSGTRLTVV.

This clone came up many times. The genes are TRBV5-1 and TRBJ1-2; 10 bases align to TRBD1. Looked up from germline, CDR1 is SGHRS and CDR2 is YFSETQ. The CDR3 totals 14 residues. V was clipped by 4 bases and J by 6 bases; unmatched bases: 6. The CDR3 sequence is CASSGGTGDDGYTF. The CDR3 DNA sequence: TGCGCCAGCAGCGGTGGGACAGGGGACGATGGCTACACCTTC.

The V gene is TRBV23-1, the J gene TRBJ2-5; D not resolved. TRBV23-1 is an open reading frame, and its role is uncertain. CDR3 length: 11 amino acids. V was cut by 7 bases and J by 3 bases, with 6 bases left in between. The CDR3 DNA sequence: TGCGCCAGCACCACTAAAGAGACCCAGTACTTC. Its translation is CASTTKETQYF.

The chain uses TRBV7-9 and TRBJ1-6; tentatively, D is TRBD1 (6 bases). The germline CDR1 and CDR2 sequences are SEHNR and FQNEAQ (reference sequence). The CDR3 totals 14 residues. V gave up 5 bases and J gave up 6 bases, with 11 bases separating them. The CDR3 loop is CASSRGQSNSPLHF. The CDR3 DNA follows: TGTGCCAGCAGCCGGGGACAAAGTAATTCACCCCTCCACTTT.